Included here is one T cell receptor beta chain sequence, with context. CDR1 and CDR2 from the germline V gene are LGHNA and YSLEER. CDR3 length: 14 amino acids. V was trimmed by 1 base and J by 6 bases, leaving 12 bases between them. This sample stems from a study of shared T cell receptors in the human thymus. Method: immunoSEQ multiplex PCR; TCRdb's copy keeps in-frame clones and lacks some. The sample has 540,000 or so clones, around 78% seen once. These data also featured in a second study, about human thymus T cells. That study adds: During corrective heart surgery, resections were taken, and the thymus tissue came from them.

The clonotype comes from a boy younger than two with a congenital heart defect. The sample was thymocytes. V usage is TRBV4-3 and J usage is TRBJ1-2, with D possibly being TRBD1 (6 bases). Here the CDR3 reads CASSQVYRAHGYTF. CDR3 in DNA: TGCGCCAGCAGCCAAGTCTACAGGGCTCATGGCTACACCTTC.